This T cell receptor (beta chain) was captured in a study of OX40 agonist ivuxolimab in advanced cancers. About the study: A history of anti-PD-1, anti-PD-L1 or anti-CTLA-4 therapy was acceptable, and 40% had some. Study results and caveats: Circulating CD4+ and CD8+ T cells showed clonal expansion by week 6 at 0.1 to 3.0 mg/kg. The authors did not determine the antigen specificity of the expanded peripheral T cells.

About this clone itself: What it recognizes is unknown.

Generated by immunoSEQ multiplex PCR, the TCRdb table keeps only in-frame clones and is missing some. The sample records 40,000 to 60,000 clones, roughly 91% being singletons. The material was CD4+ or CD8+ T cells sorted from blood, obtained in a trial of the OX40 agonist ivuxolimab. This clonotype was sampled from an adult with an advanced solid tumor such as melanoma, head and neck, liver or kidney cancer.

The CDR3 loop reads CASSPAATGDNSPLHF. The CDR3 DNA reads TGTGCCAGCAGCCCAGCGGCGACAGGGGATAATTCACCCCTCCACTTT. This chain joins TRBV28 and TRBJ1-6, with 8 bases fitting TRBD1. In germline, CDR1 is MDHEN, CDR2 SYDVKM. Trimming cost V 6 bases and J 5 bases; bases outside gene matches: 9. There are 16 residues in the CDR3.